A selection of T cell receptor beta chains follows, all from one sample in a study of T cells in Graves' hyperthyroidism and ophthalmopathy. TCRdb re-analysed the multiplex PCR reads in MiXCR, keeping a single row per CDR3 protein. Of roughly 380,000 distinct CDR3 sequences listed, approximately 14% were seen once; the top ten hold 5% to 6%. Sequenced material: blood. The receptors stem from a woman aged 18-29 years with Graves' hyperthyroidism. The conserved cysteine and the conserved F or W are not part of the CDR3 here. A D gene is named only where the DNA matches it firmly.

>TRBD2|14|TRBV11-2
ASSLRTSGRQETQY
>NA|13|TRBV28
ASHRWGETQETQY
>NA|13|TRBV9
ASSVGGRENTEAF
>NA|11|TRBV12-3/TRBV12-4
ASSLAAGYEQY
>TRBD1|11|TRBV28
ASSLGRGIGYT
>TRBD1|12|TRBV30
AWIRTGGAGEQY
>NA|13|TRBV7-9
ASSLAGAVFNEQF
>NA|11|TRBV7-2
ASSHSPATEAF
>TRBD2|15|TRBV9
ASSVGVGTSGSREQY
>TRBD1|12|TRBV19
ASSQDRGRTEAF
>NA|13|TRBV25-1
ASSEEIATNEKLF
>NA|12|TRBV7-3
ASSSGDHYNEQF
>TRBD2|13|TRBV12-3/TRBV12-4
ASSLGGTSAETQY
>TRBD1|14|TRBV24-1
ATSDPTGPNTGELF
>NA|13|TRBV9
ASSVDWGAGEKLF
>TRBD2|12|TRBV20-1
SASSAGVGNEQY
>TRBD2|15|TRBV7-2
ASSLSGLAGAGDTQY
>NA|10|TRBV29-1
SVVQDGGGYT
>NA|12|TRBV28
ASSLGTRTDEQF
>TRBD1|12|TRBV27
ASSLDRERDEQY
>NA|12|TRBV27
ASSSSASSYEQY
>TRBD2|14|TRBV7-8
ASSLAPGLAGNEQY
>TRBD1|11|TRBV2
ASRTGAGTEAF
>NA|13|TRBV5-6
ASSFATNLRYDQY
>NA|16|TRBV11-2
ASSLKKAQGRAQETQY
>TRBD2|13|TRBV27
ASRRWAGEADTQY
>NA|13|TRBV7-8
ASSSAQGESQPQH
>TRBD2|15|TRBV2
ASSGWTSGLAKNIQY
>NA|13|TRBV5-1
ASSLQTRDRDTQY
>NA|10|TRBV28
ASTRQRYGYT
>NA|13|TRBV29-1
SVDKGMGSSNEQF
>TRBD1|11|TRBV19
ASTLPRTGEAF
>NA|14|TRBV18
ASSPERVGVSYEQY
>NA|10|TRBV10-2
ASSGDRGGYT
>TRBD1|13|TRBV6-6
ASSYGTGGNQPQH
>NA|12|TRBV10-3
AISVRVADSPLH
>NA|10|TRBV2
ASLVLRAEAF
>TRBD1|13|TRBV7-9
ASSEWTGGAETQY
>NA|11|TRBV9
ASSSRINNEQF
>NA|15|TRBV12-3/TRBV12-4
ASSLGGTRPSSYEQY
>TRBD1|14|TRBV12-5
ASGSNRGPTGTEAF
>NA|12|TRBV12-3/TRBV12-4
ASNRLGAADTQY
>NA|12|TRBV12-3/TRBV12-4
ASSKQGNNQPQH
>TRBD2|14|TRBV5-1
ASSLGTSGKGETQY
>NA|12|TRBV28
ASRGAGSNTEAF
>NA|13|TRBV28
ASSFTGNGANVLT
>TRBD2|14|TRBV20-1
SAGYDPGGTYNEQF
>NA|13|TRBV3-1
ASSQVLVSNTEAF
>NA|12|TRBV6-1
ASSDGSLRDEAF
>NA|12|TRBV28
ASIGGYSNQPQH
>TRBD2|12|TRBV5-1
ASSSAGGSYEQY
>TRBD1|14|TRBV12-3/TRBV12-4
ASSLRVQGSNQPQH
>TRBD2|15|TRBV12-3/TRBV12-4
ASSFAQLAGGTDTQY
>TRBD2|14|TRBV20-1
SASRSTSGFFNEQF